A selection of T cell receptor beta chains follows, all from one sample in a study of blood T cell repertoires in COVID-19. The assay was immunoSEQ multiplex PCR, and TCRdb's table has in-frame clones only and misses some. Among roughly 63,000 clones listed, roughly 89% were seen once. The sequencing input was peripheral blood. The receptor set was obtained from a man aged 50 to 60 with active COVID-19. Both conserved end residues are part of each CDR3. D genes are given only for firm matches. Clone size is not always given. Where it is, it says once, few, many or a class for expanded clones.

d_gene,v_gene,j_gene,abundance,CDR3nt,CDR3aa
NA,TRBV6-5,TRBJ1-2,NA,TGTGCCAGCAGTTACGGCTGGGGGCTCAATGGCTACACCTTC,CASSYGWGLNGYTF
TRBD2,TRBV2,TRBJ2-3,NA,TGTGCCAGCGGAGCGGGGATCACAGATACGCAGTATTTT,CASGAGITDTQYF
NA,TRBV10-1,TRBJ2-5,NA,TGCGCCAGCAGTGATAGCTCAGCGGAGACCCAGTACTTC,CASSDSSAETQYF
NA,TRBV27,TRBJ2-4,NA,TGTGCCAGCAGCCAAGATCGGAGCTTAGCCAAAAACATTCAGTACTTC,CASSQDRSLAKNIQYF
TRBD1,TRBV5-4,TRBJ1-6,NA,TGTGCCAGCAGATCGGGACAGAGCTCCTATAATTCACCCCTCCACTTT,CASRSGQSSYNSPLHF
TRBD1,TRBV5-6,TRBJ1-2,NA,TGTGCCAGCAGCGCCGGGACAGGGGGCATTAACTATGGCTACACCTTC,CASSAGTGGINYGYTF
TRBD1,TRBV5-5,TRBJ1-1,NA,TGTGCCAGCAGCCCCGGACAGGGGTGGACTGAAGCTTTCTTT,CASSPGQGWTEAFF
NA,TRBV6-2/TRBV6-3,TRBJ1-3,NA,TGTGCCAGCAGTTATAAACAGCCATCTGGAAACACCATATATTTT,CASSYKQPSGNTIYF
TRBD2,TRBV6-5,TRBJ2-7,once,TGTGCCAGCAAAAAGACTAGCCGGCCCTACGAGCAGTACTTC,CASKKTSRPYEQYF
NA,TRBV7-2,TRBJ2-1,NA,TGTGCCAGCAACCCCATAGCAGCGGGTGAGCAGTTCTTC,CASNPIAAGEQFF
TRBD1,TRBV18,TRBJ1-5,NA,TGTGCCAGCTCACCGGGACAGGGGGGTGCCAATCAGCCCCAGCATTTT,CASSPGQGGANQPQHF
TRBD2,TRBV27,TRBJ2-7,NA,TGTGCCAGCAGGGGACTAGCGGAAGTCTCCTACGAGCAGTACTTC,CASRGLAEVSYEQYF
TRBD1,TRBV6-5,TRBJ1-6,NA,TGTGCCAGCAGTCTCAGGACAGGGCCATCACCCCTCCACTTT,CASSLRTGPSPLHF
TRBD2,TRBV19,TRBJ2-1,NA,TGTGCCAGTAGTATAGCGGGACTAGCGGGGGACTACAATGAGCAGTTCTTC,CASSIAGLAGDYNEQFF
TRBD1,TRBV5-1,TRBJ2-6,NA,TGCGCCAGCAGCCTGACAGGGAACGGGGCCAACGTCCTGACTTTC,CASSLTGNGANVLTF
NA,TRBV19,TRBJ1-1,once,TGTGCCAGTAGTATAGGAGCGACAGGAAACACTGAAGCTTTCTTT,CASSIGATGNTEAFF
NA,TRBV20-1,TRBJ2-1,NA,TGCAGTGCTAGTTCATTTGTAGCGAAGGGCTACAATGAGCAGTTCTTC,CSASSFVAKGYNEQFF
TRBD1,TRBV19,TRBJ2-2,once,TGTGCCAGTAGTAGGGGACAGGGAGGCACCGGGGAGCTGTTTTTT,CASSRGQGGTGELFF
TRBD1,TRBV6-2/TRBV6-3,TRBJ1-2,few,TGTGCCAGCAGTTACCCCGAGACAGGGGCCCTCTATGGCTACACCTTC,CASSYPETGALYGYTF
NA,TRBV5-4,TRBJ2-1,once,TGTGCCAGCAGCTTGCAGGTGACCAATGAGCAGTTCTTC,CASSLQVTNEQFF
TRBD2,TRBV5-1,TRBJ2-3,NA,TGCGCCAGCAGCCCTGGGGCTAGCGGGGGTGCAGATACGCAGTATTTT,CASSPGASGGADTQYF
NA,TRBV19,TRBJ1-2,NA,TGTGCCAGTAGTAGACTTAGCAGCTATGGCTACACCTTC,CASSRLSSYGYTF
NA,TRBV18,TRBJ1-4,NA,TGTGCCAGCCGAGGACAGATTAATGAAAAACTGTTTTTT,CASRGQINEKLFF
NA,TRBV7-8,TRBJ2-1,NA,TGTGCCAGCAGCTTGAACACACGATACAATGAGCAGTTCTTC,CASSLNTRYNEQFF
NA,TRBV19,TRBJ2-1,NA,TGTGCCACGCACCCCCCTCGGGGAAGCTCCTACAATGAGCAGTTCTTC,CATHPPRGSSYNEQFF
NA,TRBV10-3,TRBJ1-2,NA,TGTGCCATCAGTGAGAGAATAGGCGGGGAGGACTATGGCTACACCTTC,CAISERIGGEDYGYTF
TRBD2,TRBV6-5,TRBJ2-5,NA,TGTGCCAGCAGTTGGGGGGGACCTATTAAAGAGACCCAGTACTTC,CASSWGGPIKETQYF
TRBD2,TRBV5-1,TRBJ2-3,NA,TGCGCCAGCAGCTCGACTAGCGGGGGGGATACGCAGTATTTT,CASSSTSGGDTQYF
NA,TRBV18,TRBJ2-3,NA,TGTGCCAGCTCACCACCGGGGGCTAGAGGCACAGATACGCAGTATTTT,CASSPPGARGTDTQYF
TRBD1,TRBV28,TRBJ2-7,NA,TGTGCCAGCAGTTCACTACAGGGGTGGTCCTACGAGCAGTACTTC,CASSSLQGWSYEQYF
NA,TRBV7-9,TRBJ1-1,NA,TGTGCCAGCAGCTTAGCTTCCGGGTTGAACACTGAAGCTTTCTTT,CASSLASGLNTEAFF
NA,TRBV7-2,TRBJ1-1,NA,TGTGCCAGCAGCTTGTATATGAACACTGAAGCTTTCTTT,CASSLYMNTEAFF
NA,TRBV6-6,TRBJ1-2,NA,TGTGCCAGCAGTTACTCGAAAGGGGTCGGGTATGGCTACACCTTC,CASSYSKGVGYGYTF
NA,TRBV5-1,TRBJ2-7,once,TGCGCCAGCAGCCCCGGGACAACCTACGAGCAGTACTTC,CASSPGTTYEQYF
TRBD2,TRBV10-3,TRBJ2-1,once,TGTGCCATCAGTGAGTCGACCGGGGGGGCCTTTTACAATGAGCAGTTCTTC,CAISESTGGAFYNEQFF
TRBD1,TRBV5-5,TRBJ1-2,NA,TGTGCCAGCAGCGACCCGGGACAGGGTGGCTATGGCTACACCTTC,CASSDPGQGGYGYTF
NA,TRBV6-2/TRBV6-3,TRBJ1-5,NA,TGTGCCAGCAGTCGACCACAGGGAAAGAGCAATCAGCCCCAGCATTTT,CASSRPQGKSNQPQHF
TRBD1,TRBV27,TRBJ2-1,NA,TGTGCCCGCGAAACCTACAGGGGCTCCTACAATGAGCAGTTCTTC,CARETYRGSYNEQFF
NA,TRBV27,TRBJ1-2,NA,TGTGCCAGCAGGCGGGCCAGCTCGAGCTATGGCTACACCTTC,CASRRASSSYGYTF
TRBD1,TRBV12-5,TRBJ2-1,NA,TGTGCTAGTGGTTTGGGGGCCGGGACAGGCGTTATCGATGAGCAGTTCTTC,CASGLGAGTGVIDEQFF
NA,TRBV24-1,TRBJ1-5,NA,TGTGCCACCAGTGCCCCCAATAGCAATCAGCCCCAGCATTTT,CATSAPNSNQPQHF
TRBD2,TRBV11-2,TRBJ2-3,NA,TGTGCCAGCAGCTTACGACTAGCGGGGGACCCAGATACGCAGTATTTT,CASSLRLAGDPDTQYF
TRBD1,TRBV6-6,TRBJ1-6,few,TGTGCCAGCAGTTACCAGACAGGGACCAATTCACCCCTCCACTTT,CASSYQTGTNSPLHF
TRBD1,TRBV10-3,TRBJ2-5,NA,TGTGCCATCAGTCCCCCAGGGGGCCAAGAGACCCAGTACTTC,CAISPPGGQETQYF
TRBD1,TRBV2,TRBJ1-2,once,TGTGCCAGCATTGGACAGGGGGCCGATGGCTACACCTTC,CASIGQGADGYTF
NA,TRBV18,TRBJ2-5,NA,TGTGCCAGCTCTCCGCGGGCGGAGACCCAGTACTTC,CASSPRAETQYF
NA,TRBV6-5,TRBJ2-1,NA,TGTGCCAGCAGTTACTATGGGGGGTTGTTAGAGAATGAGCAGTTCTTC,CASSYYGGLLENEQFF
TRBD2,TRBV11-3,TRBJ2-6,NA,TGTGCCAGTAGCCCGGGGGGAACGATCTCTGGGGCCAACGTCCTGACTTTC,CASSPGGTISGANVLTF
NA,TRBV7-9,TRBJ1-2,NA,TGTGCCAGCAGCTTGGGCATTAGTAACGGCTACACCTTC,CASSLGISNGYTF